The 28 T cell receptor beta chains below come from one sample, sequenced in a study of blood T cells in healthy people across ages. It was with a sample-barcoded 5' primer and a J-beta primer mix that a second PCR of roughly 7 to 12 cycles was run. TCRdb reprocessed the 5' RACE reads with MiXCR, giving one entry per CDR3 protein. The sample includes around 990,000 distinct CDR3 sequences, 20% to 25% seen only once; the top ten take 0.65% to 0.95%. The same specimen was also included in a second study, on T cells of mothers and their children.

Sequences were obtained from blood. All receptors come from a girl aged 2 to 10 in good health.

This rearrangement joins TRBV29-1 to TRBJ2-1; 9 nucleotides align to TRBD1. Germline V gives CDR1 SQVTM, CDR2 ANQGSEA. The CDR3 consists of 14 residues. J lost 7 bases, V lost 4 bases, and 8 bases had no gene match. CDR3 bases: TGCAGCGTTGTGATCGGGACAGGGTGGAATGAGCAGTTCTTC. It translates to CSVVIGTGWNEQFF.

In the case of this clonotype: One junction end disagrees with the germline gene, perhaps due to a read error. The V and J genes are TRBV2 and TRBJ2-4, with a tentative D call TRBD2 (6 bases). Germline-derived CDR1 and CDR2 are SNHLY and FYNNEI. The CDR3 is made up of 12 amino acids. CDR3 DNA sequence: TGTGCCAGCAGCCAATTGGAGGGTAGTCCGGACTTC. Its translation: CASSQLEGSPDF.

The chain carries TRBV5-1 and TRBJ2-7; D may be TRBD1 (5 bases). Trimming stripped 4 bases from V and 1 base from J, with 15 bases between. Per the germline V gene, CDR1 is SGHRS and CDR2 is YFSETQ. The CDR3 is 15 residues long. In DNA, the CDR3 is TGCGCCAGCAGCGGCAGGGATTCCCCTTCCTACGAGCAGTACTTC. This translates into CASSGRDSPSYEQYF.

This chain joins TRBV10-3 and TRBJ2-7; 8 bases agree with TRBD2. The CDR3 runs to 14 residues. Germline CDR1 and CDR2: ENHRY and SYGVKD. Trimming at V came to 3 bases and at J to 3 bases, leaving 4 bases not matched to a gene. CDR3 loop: CAISESGGNYEQYF. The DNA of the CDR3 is TGTGCCATCAGTGAAAGCGGGGGTAACTACGAGCAGTACTTC.

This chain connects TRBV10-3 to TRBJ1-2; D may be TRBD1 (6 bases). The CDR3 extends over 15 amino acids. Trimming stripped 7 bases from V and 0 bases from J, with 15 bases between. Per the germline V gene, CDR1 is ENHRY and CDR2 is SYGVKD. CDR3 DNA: TGTGCCATCACCGACCCAGGGGCCCCTAACTATGGCTACACCTTC. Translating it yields CAITDPGAPNYGYTF.

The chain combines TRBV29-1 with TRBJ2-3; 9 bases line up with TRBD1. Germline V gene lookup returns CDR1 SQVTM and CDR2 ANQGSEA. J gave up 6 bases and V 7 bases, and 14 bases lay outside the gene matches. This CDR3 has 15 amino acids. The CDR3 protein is CSAQASGTGPDTQYF. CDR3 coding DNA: TGCAGCGCCCAGGCTTCCGGGACAGGGCCGGATACGCAGTATTTT.

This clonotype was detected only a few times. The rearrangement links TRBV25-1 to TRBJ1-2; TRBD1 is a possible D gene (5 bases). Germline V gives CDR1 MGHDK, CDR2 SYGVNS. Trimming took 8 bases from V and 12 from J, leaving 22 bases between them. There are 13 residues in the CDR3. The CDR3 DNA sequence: TGTGCCAGCCAGGGCAGGGAATGGACCTGGCACACCTTC. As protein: CASQGREWTWHTF.

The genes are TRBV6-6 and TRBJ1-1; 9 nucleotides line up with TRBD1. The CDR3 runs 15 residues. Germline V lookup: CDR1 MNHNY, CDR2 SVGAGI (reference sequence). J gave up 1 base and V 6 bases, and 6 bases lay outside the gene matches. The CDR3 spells CASRIGTGRNTEAFF. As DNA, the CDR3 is TGTGCCAGCAGAATCGGGACAGGGAGGAACACTGAAGCTTTCTTT.

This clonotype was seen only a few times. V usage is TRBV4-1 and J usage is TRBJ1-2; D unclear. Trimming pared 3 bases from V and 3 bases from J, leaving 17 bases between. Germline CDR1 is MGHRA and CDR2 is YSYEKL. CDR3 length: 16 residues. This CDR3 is CASSQTATQNYYGYTF. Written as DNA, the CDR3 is TGCGCCAGCAGCCAGACTGCCACACAGAACTACTATGGCTACACCTTC.

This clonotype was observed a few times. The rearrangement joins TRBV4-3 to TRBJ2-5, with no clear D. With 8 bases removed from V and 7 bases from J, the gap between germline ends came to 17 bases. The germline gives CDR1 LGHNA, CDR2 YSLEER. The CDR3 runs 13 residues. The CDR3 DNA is TGCGCCAGCTGCCGTTCTAGTGCCTCGACCCAGTACTTC. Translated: CASCRSSASTQYF.

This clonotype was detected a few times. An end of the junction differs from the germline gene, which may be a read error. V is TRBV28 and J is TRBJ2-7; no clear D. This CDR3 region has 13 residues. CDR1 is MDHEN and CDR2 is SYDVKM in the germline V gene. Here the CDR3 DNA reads TGTGCCAGCAGTTTCGCTCTGTCCTACGTGCAGTACTTC. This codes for CASSFALSYVQYF.

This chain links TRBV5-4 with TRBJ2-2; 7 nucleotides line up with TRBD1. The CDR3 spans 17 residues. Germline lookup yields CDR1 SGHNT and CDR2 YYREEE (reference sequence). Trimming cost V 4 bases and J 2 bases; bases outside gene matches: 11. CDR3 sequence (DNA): TGTGCCAGCAGCCACGGCGACAGGGACCCAAACACCGGGGAGCTGTTTTTT. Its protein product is CASSHGDRDPNTGELFF.

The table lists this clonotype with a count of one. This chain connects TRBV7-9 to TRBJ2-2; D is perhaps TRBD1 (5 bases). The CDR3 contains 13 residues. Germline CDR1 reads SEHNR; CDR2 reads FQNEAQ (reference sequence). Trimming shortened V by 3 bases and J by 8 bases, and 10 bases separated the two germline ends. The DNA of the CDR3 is TGTGCCAGCAGCTTTCAGGGAATTGGGGAGCTGTTTTTT. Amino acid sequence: CASSFQGIGELFF.

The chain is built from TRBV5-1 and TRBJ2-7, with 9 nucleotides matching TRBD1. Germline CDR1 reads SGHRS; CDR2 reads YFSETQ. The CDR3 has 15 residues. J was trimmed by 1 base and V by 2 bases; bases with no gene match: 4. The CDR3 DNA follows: TGCGCCAGCAGCTTCCTCGACAGGGGGTCCTACGAGCAGTACTTC. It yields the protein CASSFLDRGSYEQYF.

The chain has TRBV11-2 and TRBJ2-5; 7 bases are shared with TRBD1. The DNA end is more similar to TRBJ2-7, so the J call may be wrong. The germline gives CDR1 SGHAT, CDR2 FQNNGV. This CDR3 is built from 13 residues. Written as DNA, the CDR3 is TGTGCCAGCAGCTACAGGGGCGATTACGAGCAGTACTTC. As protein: CASSYRGDYEQYF.

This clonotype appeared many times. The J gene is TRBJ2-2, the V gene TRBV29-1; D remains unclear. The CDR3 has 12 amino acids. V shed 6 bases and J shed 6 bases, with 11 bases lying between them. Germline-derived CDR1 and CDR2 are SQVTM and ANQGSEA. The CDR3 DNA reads TGCAGCGTCGGTCAGTCCCCCGGGGAGCTGTTTTTT. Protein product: CSVGQSPGELFF.

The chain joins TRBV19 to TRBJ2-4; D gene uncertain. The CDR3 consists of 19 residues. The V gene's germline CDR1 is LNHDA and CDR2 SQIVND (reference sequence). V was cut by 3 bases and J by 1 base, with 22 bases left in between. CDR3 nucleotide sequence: TGTGCCAGTAGTATCGGCCGCGGCCTCCTCGAATCGGCCAAAAACATTCAGTACTTC. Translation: CASSIGRGLLESAKNIQYF.

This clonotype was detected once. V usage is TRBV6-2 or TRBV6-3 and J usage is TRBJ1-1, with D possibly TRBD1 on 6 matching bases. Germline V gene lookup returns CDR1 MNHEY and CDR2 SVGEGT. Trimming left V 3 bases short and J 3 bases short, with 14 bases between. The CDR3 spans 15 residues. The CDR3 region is CASSYSWDKYTEAFF. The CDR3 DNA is TGTGCCAGCAGTTATTCTTGGGACAAGTACACTGAAGCTTTCTTT.

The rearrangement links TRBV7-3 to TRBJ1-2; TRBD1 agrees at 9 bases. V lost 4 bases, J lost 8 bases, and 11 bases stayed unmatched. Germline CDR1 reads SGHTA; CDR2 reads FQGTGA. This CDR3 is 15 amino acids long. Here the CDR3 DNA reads TGTGCCAGCAGCTGGATACAGGGGGCATTGGAAGGCTACACCTTC. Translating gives CASSWIQGALEGYTF.

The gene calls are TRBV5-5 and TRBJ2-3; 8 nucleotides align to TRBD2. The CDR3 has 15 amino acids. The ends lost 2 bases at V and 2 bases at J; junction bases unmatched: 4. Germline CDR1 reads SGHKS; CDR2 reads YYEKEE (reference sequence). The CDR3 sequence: CASSFPLAVTDTQYF. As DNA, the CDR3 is TGTGCCAGCAGCTTCCCACTAGCGGTCACAGATACGCAGTATTTT.

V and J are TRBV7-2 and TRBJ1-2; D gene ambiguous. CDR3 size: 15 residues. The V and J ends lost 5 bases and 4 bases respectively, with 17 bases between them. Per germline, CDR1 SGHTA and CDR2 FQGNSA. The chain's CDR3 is CASSLFQSERYGYTF. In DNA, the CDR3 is TGTGCCAGCAGCCTTTTCCAATCAGAGCGCTATGGCTACACCTTC.

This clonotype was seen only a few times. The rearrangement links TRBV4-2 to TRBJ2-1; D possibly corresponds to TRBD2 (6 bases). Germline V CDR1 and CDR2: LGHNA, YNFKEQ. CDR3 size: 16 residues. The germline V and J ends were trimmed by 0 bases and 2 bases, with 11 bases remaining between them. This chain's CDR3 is CASSQESGVTYNEQFF. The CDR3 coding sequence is TGTGCCAGCAGCCAAGAATCGGGGGTCACCTACAATGAGCAGTTCTTC.

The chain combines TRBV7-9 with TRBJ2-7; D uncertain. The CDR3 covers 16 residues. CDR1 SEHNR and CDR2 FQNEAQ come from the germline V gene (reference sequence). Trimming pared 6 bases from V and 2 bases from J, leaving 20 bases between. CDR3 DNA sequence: TGTGCCAGCAGTCCGCCGGACGGAATCTCAGCCTACGAGCAGTACTTC. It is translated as CASSPPDGISAYEQYF.

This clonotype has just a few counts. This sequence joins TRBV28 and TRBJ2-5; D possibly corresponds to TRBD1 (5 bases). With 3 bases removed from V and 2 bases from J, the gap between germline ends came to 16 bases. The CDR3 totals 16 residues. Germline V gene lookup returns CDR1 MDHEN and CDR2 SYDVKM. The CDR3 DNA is TGTGCCAGCAGTTTTTTAGTGTCAGGGCCTCAAGAGACCCAGTACTTC. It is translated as CASSFLVSGPQETQYF.

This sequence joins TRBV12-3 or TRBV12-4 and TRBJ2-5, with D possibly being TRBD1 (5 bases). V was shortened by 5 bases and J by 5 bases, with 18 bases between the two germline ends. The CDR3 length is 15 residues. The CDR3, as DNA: TGTGCCAGCAGTCCACCGAATTCAGGGTTTGAGACCCAGTACTTC. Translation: CASSPPNSGFETQYF.

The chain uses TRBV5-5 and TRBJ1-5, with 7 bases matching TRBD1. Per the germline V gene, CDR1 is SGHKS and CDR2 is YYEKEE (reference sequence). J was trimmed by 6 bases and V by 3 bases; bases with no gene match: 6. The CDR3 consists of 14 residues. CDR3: CASSWRQGGQPQHF. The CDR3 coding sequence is TGTGCCAGCAGCTGGAGACAGGGAGGTCAGCCCCAGCATTTT. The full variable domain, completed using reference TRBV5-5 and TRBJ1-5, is DAGVTQSPTHLIKTRGQQVTLRCSPISGHKSVSWYQQVLGQGPQFIFQYYEKEERGRGNFPDRFSARQFPNYSSELNVNALLLGDSALYLCASSWRQGGQPQHFGDGTRLSIL.

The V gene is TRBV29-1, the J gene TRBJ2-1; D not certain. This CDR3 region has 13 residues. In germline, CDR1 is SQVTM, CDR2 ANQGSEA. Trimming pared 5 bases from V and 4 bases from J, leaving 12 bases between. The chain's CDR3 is CSVLQLKYNEQFF. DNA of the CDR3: TGCAGCGTTCTCCAGCTTAAGTACAATGAGCAGTTCTTC.

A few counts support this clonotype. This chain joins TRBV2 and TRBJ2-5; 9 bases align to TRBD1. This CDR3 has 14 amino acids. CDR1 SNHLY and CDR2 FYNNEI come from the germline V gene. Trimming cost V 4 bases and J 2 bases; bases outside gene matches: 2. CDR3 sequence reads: CASSGDRVQETQYF. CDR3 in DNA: TGTGCCAGCAGTGGGGACAGGGTACAAGAGACCCAGTACTTC. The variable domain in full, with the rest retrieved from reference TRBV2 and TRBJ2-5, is EPEVTQTPSHQVTQMGQEVILRCVPISNHLYFYWYRQILGQKVEFLVSFYNNEISEKSEIFDDQFSVERPDGSNFTLKIRSTKLEDSAMYFCASSGDRVQETQYFGPGTRLLVL.